The rows below give T cell receptor beta chains drawn from one sample of a study of shared clonotypes between healthy human individuals. Measured with immunoSEQ multiplex PCR; TCRdb has only the in-frame clones, and not every one. The sample carries nearly 2 million clones, about 95% recorded once. Sequenced material: naive CD8+ T cells sorted from blood. All receptors come from a man younger than 35 in good health. CDR3s include the opening cysteine and the closing phenylalanine or tryptophan. D genes are given only for firm matches. Clone size is shown for a subset of rows, as once, few, many or a class of expanded clone.

d_call j_call clone_size v_call cdr3_nt cdr3_aa
. TRBJ2-7 . TRBV5-6 TGTGCCAGCAGCTTAGTAGGGGGCTACGAGCAGTACTTC CASSLVGGYEQYF
. TRBJ2-7 . TRBV10-3 TGTGCCATCAGTGACCGGGGCGGATCCTACGAGCAGTACTTC CAISDRGGSYEQYF
TRBD2 TRBJ2-3 . TRBV5-4 TGTGCCAGCCGAAAGCGGGAGGGTATAGATACGCAGTATTTT CASRKREGIDTQYF
TRBD1 TRBJ2-4 . TRBV5-1 TGCGCCAGCAGCCTAGATCCGGGACAGGGGGCCGGAAACATTCAGTACTTC CASSLDPGQGAGNIQYF
. TRBJ1-1 . TRBV19 TGTGCCAGTAGTAACCCGATGAACTGGGAAGCTTTCTTT CASSNPMNWEAFF
. TRBJ1-4 . TRBV30 TGTGCCTGGAGTTCCCAGGGGTTGGAACTGTTTTTT CAWSSQGLELFF
. TRBJ2-3 once TRBV6-1 TGTGCCAGCAGTGAAGAGACAGAAGTCTCCACAGATACGCAGTATTTT CASSEETEVSTDTQYF
. TRBJ1-2 . TRBV19 TGTGCCAGTAGTAAGCCACAGGCGGGGTACTATGGCTACACCTTC CASSKPQAGYYGYTF
. TRBJ1-5 . TRBV28 TGTGCCAGCACCTTATCAGGAGGGTCCAATCAGCCCCAGCATTTT CASTLSGGSNQPQHF
. TRBJ1-2 . TRBV5-4 TGTGCCAGCAGCTTGGATACATGGACAGCCTCGGGCTATGGCTACACCTTC CASSLDTWTASGYGYTF
TRBD2 TRBJ2-1 . TRBV10-3 TGTGCCATCAGTGAGGAAACTAGCGGGGGGGCCGTTGAGCAGTTCTTC CAISEETSGGAVEQFF
. TRBJ1-1 once TRBV7-9 TGTGCCAGCAGCTCCCCCTCGGGGAACACTGAAGCTTTCTTT CASSSPSGNTEAFF
. TRBJ2-7 . TRBV5-6 TGTGCCAGCAGCCCAGGGTCCTCCTACGAGCAGTACTTC CASSPGSSYEQYF
. TRBJ1-6 . TRBV2 TGTGCCAGCAGTGAAAGACAGAGCTCCTATAATTCACCCCTCCACTTT CASSERQSSYNSPLHF
TRBD2 TRBJ2-1 . TRBV14 TGTGCCAGCAGCCAAGATCCTAGCGGGAGAGATGAGCAGTTCTTC CASSQDPSGRDEQFF
TRBD1 TRBJ2-5 . TRBV11-2 TGTGCCAGCAGCTCACGGACAGGCGAGGAGACCCAGTACTTC CASSSRTGEETQYF
. TRBJ1-3 . TRBV11-2 TGTGCCAGCAGCTTAGACCGGAGCTCTGGAAACACCATATATTTT CASSLDRSSGNTIYF
TRBD2 TRBJ2-3 . TRBV27 TGTGCCAGCAGTTTATGGACTAGCGGGAGCACAGATACGCAGTATTTT CASSLWTSGSTDTQYF
TRBD2 TRBJ2-1 . TRBV27 TGTGCCAGCAGGCCCGGGACTAGCGGGACTCTACGCTACAATGAGCAGTTCTTC CASRPGTSGTLRYNEQFF
. TRBJ2-7 . TRBV5-6 TGTGCCAGCAGCTTTACGTCAATCTCCTACGAGCAGTACTTC CASSFTSISYEQYF
. TRBJ2-3 once TRBV30 TGTGCCTGGAGTGTTCCCCCGGGGACGTGGAGCACAGATACGCAGTATTTT CAWSVPPGTWSTDTQYF
. TRBJ2-7 . TRBV5-4 TGTGCCAGCAGCCAGGGCTCCACCTACGAGCAGTACTTC CASSQGSTYEQYF
TRBD2 TRBJ2-1 . TRBV7-9 TGTGCCAGCGGGACTAGCGTATCGCCCTACAATGAGCAGTTCTTC CASGTSVSPYNEQFF